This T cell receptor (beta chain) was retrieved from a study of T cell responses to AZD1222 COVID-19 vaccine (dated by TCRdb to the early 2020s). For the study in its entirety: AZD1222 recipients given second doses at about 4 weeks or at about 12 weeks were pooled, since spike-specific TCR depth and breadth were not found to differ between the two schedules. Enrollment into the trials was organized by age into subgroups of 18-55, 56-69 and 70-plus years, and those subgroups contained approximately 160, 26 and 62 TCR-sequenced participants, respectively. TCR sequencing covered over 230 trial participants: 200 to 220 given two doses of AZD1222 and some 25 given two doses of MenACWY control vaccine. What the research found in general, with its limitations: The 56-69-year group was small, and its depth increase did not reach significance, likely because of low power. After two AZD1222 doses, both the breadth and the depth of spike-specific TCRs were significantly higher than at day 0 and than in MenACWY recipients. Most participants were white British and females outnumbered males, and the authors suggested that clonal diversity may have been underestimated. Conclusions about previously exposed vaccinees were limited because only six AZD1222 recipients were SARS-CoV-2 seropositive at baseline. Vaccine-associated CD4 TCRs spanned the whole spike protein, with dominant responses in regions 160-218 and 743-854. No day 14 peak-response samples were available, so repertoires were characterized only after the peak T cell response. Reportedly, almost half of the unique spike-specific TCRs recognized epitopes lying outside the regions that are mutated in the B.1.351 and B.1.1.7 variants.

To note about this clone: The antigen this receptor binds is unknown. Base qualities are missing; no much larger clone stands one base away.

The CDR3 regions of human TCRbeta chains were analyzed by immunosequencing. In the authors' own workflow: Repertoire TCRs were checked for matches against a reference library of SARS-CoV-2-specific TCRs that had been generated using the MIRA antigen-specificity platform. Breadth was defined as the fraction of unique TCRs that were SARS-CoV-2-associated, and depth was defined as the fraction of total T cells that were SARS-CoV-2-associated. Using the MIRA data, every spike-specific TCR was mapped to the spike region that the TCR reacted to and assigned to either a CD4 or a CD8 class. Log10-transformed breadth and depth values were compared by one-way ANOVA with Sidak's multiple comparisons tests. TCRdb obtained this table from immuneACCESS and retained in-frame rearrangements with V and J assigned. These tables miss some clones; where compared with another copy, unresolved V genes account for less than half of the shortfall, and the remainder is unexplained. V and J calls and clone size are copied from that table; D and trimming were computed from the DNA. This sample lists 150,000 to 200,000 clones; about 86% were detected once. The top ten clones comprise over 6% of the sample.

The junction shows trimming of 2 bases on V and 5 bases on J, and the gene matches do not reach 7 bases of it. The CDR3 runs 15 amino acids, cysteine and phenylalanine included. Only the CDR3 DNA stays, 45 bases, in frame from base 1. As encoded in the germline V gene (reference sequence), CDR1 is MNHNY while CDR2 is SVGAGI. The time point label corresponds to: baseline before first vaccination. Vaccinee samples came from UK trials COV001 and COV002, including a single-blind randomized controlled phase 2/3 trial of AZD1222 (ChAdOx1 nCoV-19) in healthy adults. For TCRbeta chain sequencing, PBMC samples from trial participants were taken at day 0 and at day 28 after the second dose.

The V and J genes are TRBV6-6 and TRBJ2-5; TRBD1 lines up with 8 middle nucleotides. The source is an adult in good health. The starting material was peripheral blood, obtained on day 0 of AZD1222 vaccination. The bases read TGTGCCAGCAGTTACAGGACAGGGAGGTTGGAGACCCAGTACTTC. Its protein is CASSYRTGRLETQYF.